The source of this TCR beta chain is a study of breast tumors, draining lymph nodes, adjacent tissues. MiXCR, applied by TCRdb to the multiplex PCR reads, yields one record per CDR3 protein. The sample includes under 300,000 distinct CDR3 sequences, 30% to 35% of them seen just once. Study-wide findings and caveats: Tumor and nontumor repertoires were significantly more similar in luminal-like than in basal-like breast cancer. Tumor TCR diversity was below lymph nodes but above nontumor tissue. Data fit most tumor T cells coming from lymph node, expanding in tumor.

To note about this clonotype: Its antigen is unidentified. The conserved phenylalanine or tryptophan is not found at the CDR3 terminus, so this likely reflects a read error. Because the CDR3's place on the DNA is in doubt, the DNA is left out and the CDR3 is given as listed by TCRdb.

The lymph nodes were axillary draining lymph nodes from breast cancer patients. The CDR3 sequence runs 13 residues, both termini included. The V gene's germline CDR1 is MGHDK and CDR2 SYGVNS. The specimen was axillary lymph node tissue. This TCR was recovered from a female donor with breast cancer. Some clones in this sample may be carry-over from other donors' samples. V and J are TRBV25-1 and TRBJ1-2. CDR3 protein: CASSGTANYGYRV.